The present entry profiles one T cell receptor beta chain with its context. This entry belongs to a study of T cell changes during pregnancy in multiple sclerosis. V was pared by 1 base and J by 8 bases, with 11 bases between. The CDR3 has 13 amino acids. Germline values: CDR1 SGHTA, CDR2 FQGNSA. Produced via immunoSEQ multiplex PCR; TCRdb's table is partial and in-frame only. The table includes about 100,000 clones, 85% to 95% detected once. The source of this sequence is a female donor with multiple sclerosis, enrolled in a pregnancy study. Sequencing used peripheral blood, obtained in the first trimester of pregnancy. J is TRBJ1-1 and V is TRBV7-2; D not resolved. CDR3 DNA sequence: TGTGCCAGCAGCTTAGGATCGCAGGAAGAAGCTTTCTTT. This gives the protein CASSLGSQEEAFF.